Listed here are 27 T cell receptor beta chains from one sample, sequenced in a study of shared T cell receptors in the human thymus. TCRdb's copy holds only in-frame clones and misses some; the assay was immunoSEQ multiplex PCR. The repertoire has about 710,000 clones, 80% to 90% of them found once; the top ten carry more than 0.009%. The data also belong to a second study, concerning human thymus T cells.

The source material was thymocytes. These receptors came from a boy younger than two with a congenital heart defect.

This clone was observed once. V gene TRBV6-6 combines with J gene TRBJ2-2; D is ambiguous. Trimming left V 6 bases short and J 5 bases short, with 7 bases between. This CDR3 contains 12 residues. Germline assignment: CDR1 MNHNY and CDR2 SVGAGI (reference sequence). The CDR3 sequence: CASSKTTGELFF. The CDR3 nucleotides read TGTGCCAGCAGCAAGACAACCGGGGAGCTGTTTTTT.

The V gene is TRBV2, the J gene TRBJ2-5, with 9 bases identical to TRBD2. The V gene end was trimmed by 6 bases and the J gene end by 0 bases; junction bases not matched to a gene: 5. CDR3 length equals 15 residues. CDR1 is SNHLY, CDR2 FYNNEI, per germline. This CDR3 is CASRTGLADQETQYF. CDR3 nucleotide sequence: TGTGCCAGCAGGACGGGACTAGCAGACCAAGAGACCCAGTACTTC.

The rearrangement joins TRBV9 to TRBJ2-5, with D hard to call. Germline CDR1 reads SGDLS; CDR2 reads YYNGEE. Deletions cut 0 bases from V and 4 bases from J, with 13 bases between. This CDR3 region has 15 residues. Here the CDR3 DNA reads TGTGCCAGCAGCGTAGTGGCCGGGTGGCGAGAGACCCAGTACTTC. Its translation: CASSVVAGWRETQYF.

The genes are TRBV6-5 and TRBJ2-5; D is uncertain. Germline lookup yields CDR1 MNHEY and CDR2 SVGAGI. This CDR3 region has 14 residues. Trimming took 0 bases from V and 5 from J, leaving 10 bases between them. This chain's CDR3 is CASSYSKQNETQYF. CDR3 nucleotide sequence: TGTGCCAGCAGTTACTCGAAACAGAACGAGACCCAGTACTTC.

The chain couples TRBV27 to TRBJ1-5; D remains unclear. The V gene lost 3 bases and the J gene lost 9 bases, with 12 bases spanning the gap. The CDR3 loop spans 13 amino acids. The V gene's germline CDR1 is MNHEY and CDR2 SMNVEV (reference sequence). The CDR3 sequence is CASSFDPAGPQHF. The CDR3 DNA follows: TGTGCCAGCAGTTTCGACCCCGCGGGGCCCCAGCATTTT.

The CDR3 region has the DNA TGTGTCACAGGGTCAGACTCTGGGGCCAACGTCCTGACTTTC. This translates into CVTGSDSGANVLTF. The J gene is TRBJ2-6, the V gene TRBV6-6, with D tentatively TRBD1 (6 bases). The germline gives CDR1 MNHNY, CDR2 SVGAGI (reference sequence). This CDR3 has 14 residues.

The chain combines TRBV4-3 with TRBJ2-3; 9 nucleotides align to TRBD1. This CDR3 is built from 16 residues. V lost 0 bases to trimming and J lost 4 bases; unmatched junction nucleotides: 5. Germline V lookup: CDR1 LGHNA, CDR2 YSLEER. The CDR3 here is CASSQDRDRVADTQYF. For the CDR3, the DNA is TGCGCCAGCAGCCAAGATCGGGACAGGGTGGCAGATACGCAGTATTTT.

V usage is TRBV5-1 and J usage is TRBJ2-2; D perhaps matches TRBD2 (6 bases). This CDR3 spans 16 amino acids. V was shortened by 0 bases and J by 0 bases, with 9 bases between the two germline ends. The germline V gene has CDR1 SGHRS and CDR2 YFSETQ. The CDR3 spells CASSLGGGTNTGELFF. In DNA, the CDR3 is TGCGCCAGCAGCTTGGGTGGCGGGACGAACACCGGGGAGCTGTTTTTT. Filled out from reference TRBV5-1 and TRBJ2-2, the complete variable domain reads KAGVTQTPRYLIKTRGQQVTLSCSPISGHRSVSWYQQTPGQGLQFLFEYFSETQRNKGNFPGRFSGRQFSNSRSEMNVSTLELGDSALYLCASSLGGGTNTGELFFGEGSRLTVL.

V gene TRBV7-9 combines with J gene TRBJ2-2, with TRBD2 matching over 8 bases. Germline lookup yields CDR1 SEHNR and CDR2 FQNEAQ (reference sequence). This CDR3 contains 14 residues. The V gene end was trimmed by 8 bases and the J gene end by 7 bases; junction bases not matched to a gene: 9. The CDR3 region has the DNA TGTGCCAGCGAACCGGGAGGGCCCGGCGGGGAGCTGTTTTTT. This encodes CASEPGGPGGELFF.

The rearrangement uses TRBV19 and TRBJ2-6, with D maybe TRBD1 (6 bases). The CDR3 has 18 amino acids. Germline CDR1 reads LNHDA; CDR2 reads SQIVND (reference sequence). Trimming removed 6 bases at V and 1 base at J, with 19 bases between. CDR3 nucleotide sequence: TGTGCCAGTAGCACCGGGGACACCCGGAGATCTGGGGCCAACGTCCTGACTTTC. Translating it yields CASSTGDTRRSGANVLTF.

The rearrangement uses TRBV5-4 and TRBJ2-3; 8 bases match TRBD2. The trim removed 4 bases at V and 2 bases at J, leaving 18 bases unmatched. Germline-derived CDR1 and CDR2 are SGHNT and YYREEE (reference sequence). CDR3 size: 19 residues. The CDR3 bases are TGTGCCAGCAGCCCTCGATCGTCTAGCGGGCACACAACCACAGATACGCAGTATTTT. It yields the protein CASSPRSSSGHTTTDTQYF. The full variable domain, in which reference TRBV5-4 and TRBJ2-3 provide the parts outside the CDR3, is ETGVTQSPTHLIKTRGQQVTLRCSSQSGHNTVSWYQQALGQGPQFIFQYYREEENGRGNFPPRFSGLQFPNYSSELNVNALELDDSALYLCASSPRSSSGHTTTDTQYFGPGTRLTVL.

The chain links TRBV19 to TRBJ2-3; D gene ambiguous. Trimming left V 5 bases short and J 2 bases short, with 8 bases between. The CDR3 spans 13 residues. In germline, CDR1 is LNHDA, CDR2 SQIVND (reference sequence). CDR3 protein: CASSSPYTDTQYF. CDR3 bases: TGTGCCAGTAGTTCCCCGTACACAGATACGCAGTATTTT.

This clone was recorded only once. CDR3 in DNA: TGTGCCAGCAGCCCCGGACAGGGGCTCCCCTACGAGCAGTACTTC. Residues: CASSPGQGLPYEQYF. The genes are TRBV5-6 and TRBJ2-7; 9 positions agree with TRBD1. The V gene's germline CDR1 is SGHDT and CDR2 YYEEEE. Trimming at V came to 4 bases and at J to 2 bases, leaving 7 bases not matched to a gene. The CDR3 covers 15 residues.

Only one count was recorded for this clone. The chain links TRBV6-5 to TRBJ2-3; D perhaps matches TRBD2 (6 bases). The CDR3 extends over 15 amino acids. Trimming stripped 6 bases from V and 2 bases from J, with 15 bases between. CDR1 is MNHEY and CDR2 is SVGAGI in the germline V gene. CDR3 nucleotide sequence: TGTGCCAGCAGCCGAAGCGGGTCCTCCACAGATACGCAGTATTTT. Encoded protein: CASSRSGSSTDTQYF.

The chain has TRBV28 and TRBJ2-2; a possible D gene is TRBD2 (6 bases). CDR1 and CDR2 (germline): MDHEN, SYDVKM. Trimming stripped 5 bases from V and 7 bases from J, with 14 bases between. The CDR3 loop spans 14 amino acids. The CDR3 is CASSRLEVHGELFF. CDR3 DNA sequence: TGTGCCAGCAGTAGACTAGAAGTACACGGGGAGCTGTTTTTT.

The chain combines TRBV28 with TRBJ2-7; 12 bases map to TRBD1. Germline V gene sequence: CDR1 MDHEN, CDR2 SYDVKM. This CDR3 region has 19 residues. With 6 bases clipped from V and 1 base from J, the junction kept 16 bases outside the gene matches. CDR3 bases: TGTGCCAGCAGCCGGGGGTCTGGGACAGGGGGCTATTGGTCCTACGAGCAGTACTTC. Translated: CASSRGSGTGGYWSYEQYF.

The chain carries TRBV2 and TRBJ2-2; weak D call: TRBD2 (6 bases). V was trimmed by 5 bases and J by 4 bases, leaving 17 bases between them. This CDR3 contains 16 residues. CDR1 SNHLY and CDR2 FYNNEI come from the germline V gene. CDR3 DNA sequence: TGTGCCAGCAGTTCCCGAATACCGGGAGTCACCGGGGAGCTGTTTTTT. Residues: CASSSRIPGVTGELFF. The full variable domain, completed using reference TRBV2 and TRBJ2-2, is EPEVTQTPSHQVTQMGQEVILRCVPISNHLYFYWYRQILGQKVEFLVSFYNNEISEKSEIFDDQFSVERPDGSNFTLKIRSTKLEDSAMYFCASSSRIPGVTGELFFGEGSRLTVL.

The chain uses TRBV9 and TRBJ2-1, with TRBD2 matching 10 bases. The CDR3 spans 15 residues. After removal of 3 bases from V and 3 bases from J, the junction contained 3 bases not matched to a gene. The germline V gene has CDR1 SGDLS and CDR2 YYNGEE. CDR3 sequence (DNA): TGTGCCAGCAGCGGACTAGCGGGTCTCTACAATGAGCAGTTCTTC. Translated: CASSGLAGLYNEQFF.

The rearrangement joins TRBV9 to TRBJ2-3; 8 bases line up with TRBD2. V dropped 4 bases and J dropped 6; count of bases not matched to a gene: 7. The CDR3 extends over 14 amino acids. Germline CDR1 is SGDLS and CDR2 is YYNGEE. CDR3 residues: CASSYSGDVDTQYF. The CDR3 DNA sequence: TGTGCCAGCAGCTATAGCGGGGACGTTGATACGCAGTATTTT.

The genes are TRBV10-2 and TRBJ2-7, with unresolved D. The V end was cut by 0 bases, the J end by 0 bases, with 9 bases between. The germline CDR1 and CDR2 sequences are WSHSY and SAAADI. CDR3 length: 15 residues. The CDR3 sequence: CASSESSVLSYEQYF. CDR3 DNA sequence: TGCGCCAGCAGTGAGTCTTCTGTACTCTCCTACGAGCAGTACTTC.

The CDR3 bases are TGTGCCAGCAACCAGGGTCAGATTAGCACTGAAGCTTTCTTT. Its translation: CASNQGQISTEAFF. The rearrangement uses TRBV6-5 and TRBJ1-1, with D tentatively TRBD1 (5 bases). Germline V gene lookup returns CDR1 MNHEY and CDR2 SVGAGI. The CDR3 consists of 14 residues. V shed 7 bases and J shed 4 bases, with 16 bases lying between them.

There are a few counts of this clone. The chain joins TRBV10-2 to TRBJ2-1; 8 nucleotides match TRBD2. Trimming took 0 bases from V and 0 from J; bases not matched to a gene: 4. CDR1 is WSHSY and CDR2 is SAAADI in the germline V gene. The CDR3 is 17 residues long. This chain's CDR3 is CASSESERESSYNEQFF. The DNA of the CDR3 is TGCGCCAGCAGTGAGTCGGAGCGGGAGTCCTCCTACAATGAGCAGTTCTTC.

In nucleotides, the CDR3 is TGCGCCAGCAGCCAAGGCAGGACAGGGTGGGGCACCGGGGAGCTGTTTTTT. Translating gives CASSQGRTGWGTGELFF. The chain combines TRBV4-3 with TRBJ2-2; TRBD1 matches 8 bases. V lost 1 base to trimming and J lost 4 bases; unmatched junction nucleotides: 8. The CDR3 extends over 17 amino acids. CDR1 and CDR2 from the germline V gene are LGHNA and YSLEER.

This chain's CDR3 is CASSLAGTGGSWNTEAFF. CDR3 DNA: TGCGCCAGCAGCTTGGCCGGGACAGGGGGTTCGTGGAACACTGAAGCTTTCTTT. This sequence joins TRBV5-1 and TRBJ1-1; 11 nucleotides line up with TRBD1. Per germline, CDR1 SGHRS and CDR2 YFSETQ. V lost 0 bases and J lost 1; bases outside the gene matches: 8. CDR3 length: 18 amino acids. Looking up the rest from reference TRBV5-1 and TRBJ1-1 gives the full variable domain: KAGVTQTPRYLIKTRGQQVTLSCSPISGHRSVSWYQQTPGQGLQFLFEYFSETQRNKGNFPGRFSGRQFSNSRSEMNVSTLELGDSALYLCASSLAGTGGSWNTEAFFGQGTRLTVV.

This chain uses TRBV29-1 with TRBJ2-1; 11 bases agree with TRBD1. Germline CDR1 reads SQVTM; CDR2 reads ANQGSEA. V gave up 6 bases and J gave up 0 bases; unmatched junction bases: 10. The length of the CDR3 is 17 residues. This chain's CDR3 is CSVGQGAKRSSYNEQFF. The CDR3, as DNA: TGCAGCGTCGGACAGGGGGCGAAACGGAGCTCCTACAATGAGCAGTTCTTC.

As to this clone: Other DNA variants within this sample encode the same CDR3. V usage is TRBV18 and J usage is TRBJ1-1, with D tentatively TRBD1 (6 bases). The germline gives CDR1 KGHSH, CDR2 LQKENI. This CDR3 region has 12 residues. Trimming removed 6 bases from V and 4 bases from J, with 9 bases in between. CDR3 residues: CASSRGGTEAFF. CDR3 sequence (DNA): TGTGCCAGCTCGAGGGGGGGCACTGAAGCTTTCTTT.

The CDR3 spells CASSPGLAGGSYNEQFF. CDR3 nucleotides: TGTGCCAGCAGCCCCGGACTAGCGGGGGGCTCCTACAATGAGCAGTTCTTC. The chain couples TRBV14 to TRBJ2-1; 14 bases agree with TRBD2. Per germline, CDR1 SGHDN and CDR2 FVKESK. There are 17 residues in the CDR3. V shed 4 bases and J 0 bases; nucleotides not matched to a gene: 2.